The 28 T cell receptor beta chains given below trace back to one sample, sequenced in a study of metastatic and nonmetastatic thyroid tumors. TCRdb reprocessed the PCR reads via MiXCR. This repertoire shows roughly 30,000 clones, around a fifth found once; its top ten account for approximately 8.1%. Every patient underwent thyroid surgery untreated. Material for sequencing was blood. These receptors all come from a female donor with papillary thyroid cancer or a benign thyroid nodule (not recorded which). Some clones in this sample may be carry-over from other donors' samples.

This clone occurred a few times. The chain employs TRBV28 and TRBJ2-2; the D gene could be TRBD1 or TRBD2 (5 bases each). Trimming took 3 bases from V and 2 from J, leaving 16 bases between them. The CDR3 contains 17 residues. From germline, CDR1 is MDHEN and CDR2 SYDVKM. CDR3 sequence (DNA): TGTGCCAGCAGTTTCACTGGGACCAACCTAAACACCGGGGAGCTGTTTTTT. The encoded protein is CASSFTGTNLNTGELFF. Together with reference TRBV28 and TRBJ2-2, the CDR3 gives the full variable domain: DVKVTQSSRYLVKRTGEKVFLECVQDMDHENMFWYRQDPGLGLRLIYFSYDVKMKEKGDIPEGYSVSREKKERFSLILESASTNQTSMYLCASSFTGTNLNTGELFFGEGSRLTVL.

The chain is built from TRBV28 and TRBJ2-7; 8 bases line up with TRBD2. This CDR3 has 15 residues. Germline V lookup: CDR1 MDHEN, CDR2 SYDVKM. V lost 8 bases to trimming and J lost 6 bases; unmatched junction nucleotides: 15. CDR3 coding DNA: TGTGCCAGCGGGAGGCCGGGGGGCCGGGGGGGCGAGCAGTACTTC. Protein: CASGRPGGRGGEQYF.

The chain combines TRBV7-6 with TRBJ2-1, with 7 positions matching TRBD1. The trim removed 7 bases at V and 4 bases at J, leaving 10 bases unmatched. Germline-derived CDR1 and CDR2 are SGHVS and FNYEAQ. CDR3 length equals 15 residues. The CDR3 spells CASTPGTERYNEQFF. Written as DNA, the CDR3 is TGTGCCAGCACCCCGGGGACAGAGAGATACAATGAGCAGTTCTTC.

This clone was picked up many times. The chain couples TRBV9 to TRBJ2-3; 7 bases agree with TRBD2. The J segment lost 3 bases and the V segment lost 0 bases, leaving 10 bases of the junction unmatched. The CDR3 length is 17 residues. Germline V CDR1 and CDR2: SGDLS, YYNGEE. In DNA, the CDR3 is TGTGCCAGCAGCGTAGGTATAGCGGGTGCAAGGACAGATACGCAGTATTTT. The encoded protein is CASSVGIAGARTDTQYF.

V is TRBV25-1 and J is TRBJ1-1; D not resolved. CDR3 length: 15 residues. Germline CDR1 reads MGHDK; CDR2 reads SYGVNS. V lost 1 base and J lost 1, with 10 bases in between. CDR3 loop: CASSESRGPNTEAFF. The CDR3 DNA is TGTGCCAGCAGTGAATCGCGAGGGCCGAACACTGAAGCTTTCTTT.

Ten or more counts support this clone. The chain carries TRBV5-1 and TRBJ1-2, with D hard to call. The V end was cut by 4 bases, the J end by 6 bases, with 16 bases between. The CDR3 has 14 residues. Germline-derived CDR1 and CDR2 are SGHRS and YFSETQ. This chain's CDR3 is CASSREEGFDGYTF. CDR3 sequence (DNA): TGCGCCAGCAGCAGGGAGGAGGGTTTTGATGGCTACACCTTC.

The rearrangement joins TRBV28 to TRBJ2-7; no clear D gene. Trimming pared 10 bases from V and 2 bases from J, leaving 12 bases between. Per the germline V gene, CDR1 is MDHEN and CDR2 is SYDVKM. The CDR3 has 12 residues. Here the CDR3 reads CATAAPTYEQYF. The CDR3 nucleotides read TGTGCCACCGCGGCGCCAACCTACGAGCAGTACTTC.

This clone was recorded many times. The chain joins TRBV6-1 to TRBJ2-7; 9 bases are shared with TRBD1. CDR1 is MNHNS, CDR2 SASEGT, per germline. The CDR3 sequence is 16 residues long. J gave up 1 base and V 6 bases, and 10 bases lay outside the gene matches. The CDR3 region has the DNA TGTGCCAGCAGGGCGACAGGGGGACTAACTTCCTACGAGCAGTACTTC. The encoded protein is CASRATGGLTSYEQYF.

The V call is TRBV20-1, the J call TRBJ2-3, with 12 bases that match TRBD2. The J segment lost 4 bases and the V segment lost 5 bases, leaving 7 bases of the junction unmatched. CDR1 and CDR2 from the germline V gene are DFQATT and SNEGSKA (reference sequence). This CDR3 has 15 residues. The CDR3 region is CSAETGLAGSDTQYF. The CDR3 DNA follows: TGCAGTGCTGAGACAGGACTAGCGGGATCAGATACGCAGTATTTT.

This clone ranks as medium-sized. V gene TRBV10-1 combines with J gene TRBJ2-3; D is unresolved. Germline assignment: CDR1 WNHNN and CDR2 SYGVQD (reference sequence). The CDR3 loop spans 13 amino acids. V lost 2 bases to trimming and J lost 2 bases, with 5 bases between them. The CDR3 here is CASSEGLTDTQYF. Here the CDR3 DNA reads TGCGCCAGCAGTGAGGGGCTCACAGATACGCAGTATTTT.

The table lists this clone with a few counts. V usage is TRBV19 and J usage is TRBJ2-1; D remains ambiguous. Between the trimmed V and J ends, which lost 1 base and 3 bases, there was a span of 4 bases. Per germline, CDR1 LNHDA and CDR2 SQIVND (reference sequence). The CDR3 spans 13 residues. CDR3 nucleotide sequence: TGTGCCAGTAGTATAGGGGACTACAATGAGCAGTTCTTC. Translating it yields CASSIGDYNEQFF.

This clone was detected ten times or more. The chain couples TRBV20-1 to TRBJ1-1, with D perhaps TRBD1 (6 bases). CDR1 is DFQATT and CDR2 is SNEGSKA in the germline V gene (reference sequence). Trimming stripped 3 bases from V and 0 bases from J, with 11 bases between. The CDR3 runs to 14 residues. The chain's CDR3 is CSASEAGVNTEAFF. CDR3 coding DNA: TGCAGTGCTAGTGAGGCAGGGGTGAACACTGAAGCTTTCTTT.

In its sample, this clone was seen many times. The CDR3 is CSARQTSGTIFGETQYF. CDR3 nucleotides: TGCAGTGCTAGACAAACTAGCGGAACAATATTCGGAGAGACCCAGTACTTC. The chain couples TRBV20-1 to TRBJ2-5; 8 nucleotides agree with TRBD2. V was pared by 2 bases and J by 4 bases, with 15 bases of the junction left unmatched. The CDR3 sequence is 17 residues long. Germline CDR1 DFQATT, CDR2 SNEGSKA (reference sequence).

At least ten counts were recorded for this clone. The genes are TRBV10-3 and TRBJ1-6, with TRBD1 as a possible D gene (5 bases). Germline values: CDR1 ENHRY, CDR2 SYGVKD. V dropped 2 bases and J dropped 1 base, with 9 bases sitting between them. The CDR3 consists of 16 residues. CDR3 nucleotides: TGTGCCATCAGTGAGAAGGGGATATCCTATAATTCACCCCTCCACTTT. Translated: CAISEKGISYNSPLHF.

This clone has just a few counts. This chain links TRBV6-2 or TRBV6-3 with TRBJ2-7, with D perhaps matching TRBD1 (5 bases). V lost 6 bases and J lost 0, with 12 bases in between. The germline V gene encodes CDR1 MNHEY and CDR2 SVGEGT. The CDR3 runs 14 residues. CDR3 amino acids: CASSQDTPSYEQYF. The DNA for the CDR3 is TGTGCCAGCAGCCAGGACACTCCCTCCTACGAGCAGTACTTC.

The chain has TRBV19 and TRBJ2-5; D unclear. Germline CDR1 is LNHDA and CDR2 is SQIVND (reference sequence). With 2 bases removed from V and 3 bases from J, the gap between germline ends came to 13 bases. The CDR3 extends over 15 amino acids. CDR3 region: CASSIRSRYEETQYF. In nucleotides, the CDR3 is TGTGCCAGTAGTATACGTTCTAGATACGAAGAGACCCAGTACTTC. The complete variable domain, with remaining parts taken from reference TRBV19 and TRBJ2-5, reads DGGITQSPKYLFRKEGQNVTLSCEQNLNHDAMYWYRQDPGQGLRLIYYSQIVNDFQKGDIAEGYSVSREKKESFPLTVTSAQKNPTAFYLCASSIRSRYEETQYFGPGTRLLVL.

Points on this clone: A read error may explain this, as a much larger clone is one base away. Because the CDR3's place on the DNA is in doubt, the DNA is left out and the CDR3 is given as listed by TCRdb. The chain carries TRBV20-1 and TRBJ1-3; TRBD1 reflects the table's D call only, with no check against the DNA. Per germline, CDR1 DFQATT and CDR2 SNEGSKA (reference sequence). The CDR3 spans 13 residues, counting both ends. This CDR3 is CSARVGVGNTICF.

This clone was seen ten or more times. The V gene is TRBV13, the J gene TRBJ1-1; D gene uncertain. CDR3 length equals 17 residues. V was pared by 5 bases and J by 0 bases, with 19 bases between. The V gene's germline CDR1 is PRHDT and CDR2 FYEKMQ (reference sequence). This chain's CDR3 is CASSPRSSKAVNTEAFF. The CDR3 nucleotides read TGTGCCAGCAGCCCCCGTTCCAGTAAGGCTGTGAACACTGAAGCTTTCTTT.

This clone was observed many times. V gene TRBV7-6 combines with J gene TRBJ1-6; TRBD1 aligns across 8 bases. The CDR3 totals 15 residues. CDR1 and CDR2 (germline): SGHVS, FNYEAQ. V lost 6 bases and J lost 6; bases outside the gene matches: 7. The CDR3 sequence: CASRAGTGVNSPLHF. CDR3 in DNA: TGTGCCAGCAGAGCCGGGACAGGAGTTAATTCACCCCTCCACTTT.

On this clone: The conserved final phenylalanine or tryptophan is absent from the CDR3, which likely points to a read error. The chain links TRBV6-1 to TRBJ2-7, with a weak D call TRBD2 (5 bases). Germline CDR1 MNHNS, CDR2 SASEGT. This CDR3 contains 13 residues. V dropped 5 bases and J dropped 3 bases, with 11 bases sitting between them. CDR3 region: CASSPEGHYEQYL. The CDR3 DNA sequence: TGTGCCAGCAGTCCCGAGGGCCACTACGAGCAGTACCTC.

This clone was found many times. The chain joins TRBV5-1 to TRBJ1-5; D uncertain. Germline lookup yields CDR1 SGHRS and CDR2 YFSETQ. The CDR3 totals 13 residues. Between the trimmed V and J ends, which lost 5 bases and 1 base, there was a span of 7 bases. The CDR3 DNA is TGCGCCAGCAGTTGGGAAAGCAATCAGCCCCAGCATTTT. This sequence encodes CASSWESNQPQHF.

This clone was seen many times. This chain joins TRBV19 and TRBJ1-1; D is perhaps TRBD1 (5 bases). Deletions cut 5 bases from V and 0 bases from J, with 10 bases between. Germline assignment: CDR1 LNHDA and CDR2 SQIVND (reference sequence). This CDR3 spans 14 amino acids. The CDR3 sequence: CASSGGFVNTEAFF. The CDR3 DNA follows: TGTGCCAGTAGTGGGGGGTTCGTGAACACTGAAGCTTTCTTT.

This clone was picked up many times. V is TRBV9 and J is TRBJ2-2; no definite D call. Germline V gene lookup returns CDR1 SGDLS and CDR2 YYNGEE. The germline V and J ends were trimmed by 0 bases and 6 bases, with 15 bases remaining between them. This CDR3 contains 16 residues. Here the CDR3 reads CASSVDVVWKPGELFF. In DNA form, the CDR3 reads TGTGCCAGCAGCGTAGATGTGGTTTGGAAGCCCGGGGAGCTGTTTTTT.

The chain employs TRBV3-1 and TRBJ2-5; 10 bases are a match to TRBD1. Trimming took 4 bases from V and 3 from J; bases not matched to a gene: 2. The CDR3 covers 14 residues. Germline V gene sequence: CDR1 LGHDT, CDR2 YNNKEL (reference sequence). The CDR3 reads CASSPGTGEETQYF. Here the CDR3 DNA reads TGTGCCAGCAGCCCCGGGACAGGGGAAGAGACCCAGTACTTC.

This clone has a count of ten or more. The chain is built from TRBV9 and TRBJ2-3; 7 positions match TRBD2. V shed 3 bases, J shed 5 bases, and the junction held 15 bases outside the gene matches. There are 17 residues in the CDR3. Germline V gene lookup returns CDR1 SGDLS and CDR2 YYNGEE. The CDR3 reads CASSATRTRRRGDTQYF. CDR3 nucleotides: TGTGCCAGCAGCGCCACCAGGACTAGGCGACGGGGAGATACGCAGTATTTT.

The genes are TRBV6-5 and TRBJ2-7; 11 bases line up with TRBD2. Germline CDR1 MNHEY, CDR2 SVGAGI. This CDR3 is built from 16 residues. Unmatched junction bases numbered 10, after V lost 0 bases and J lost 9 bases. The CDR3 reads CASSYSGTSGEGVQYF. DNA for the CDR3: TGTGCCAGCAGTTACTCGGGGACTAGCGGAGAAGGGGTGCAGTACTTC.

The chain links TRBV10-1 to TRBJ2-7; D is undetermined. From germline, CDR1 is WNHNN and CDR2 SYGVQD (reference sequence). CDR3 length: 14 residues. The germline V and J ends were trimmed by 6 bases and 2 bases, with 14 bases remaining between them. The CDR3 DNA sequence: TGCGCCAGCAGCCAGAGTGACAACCCCTACGAGCAGTACTTC. This codes for CASSQSDNPYEQYF.

This chain connects TRBV6-1 to TRBJ1-2, with 9 bases matching TRBD1. This CDR3 has 14 amino acids. The V segment lost 5 bases and the J segment 8 bases; nucleotides outside the gene matches: 9. CDR1 and CDR2 (germline): MNHNS, SASEGT. The DNA for the CDR3 is TGTGCCAGCAGTTTCGGGGGACAGGGAAAGGGCTACACCTTC. Amino acid sequence: CASSFGGQGKGYTF.